A single sample gave rise to the 21 T cell receptor beta chains below, sequenced in a study of CD8+CD57+ T cells in acquired aplastic anemia. Patients selected for sequencing had displayed CD8+CD57+ cell expansion by flow cytometry. TCR beta VDJ and CDR3 profiles were obtained from a genomic DNA template. One entry per CDR3 protein, called by TCRdb with MiXCR from the reads. The table lists under 200,000 distinct CDR3 sequences, about half of them singletons. Sequencing input: sorted CD4+, CD8+, or CD8+CD57+ T cells (not recorded which) from PBMCs. The receptor source for this set is a human donor with aplastic anemia.

This clonotype is judged medium-sized (0.01 to 0.1%). CDR3 region: CASSFGVLETQYF. The CDR3 DNA is TGTGCCAGCAGCTTTGGGGTTTTAGAGACCCAGTACTTC. The rearrangement uses TRBV7-2 and TRBJ2-5; D is unclear. The germline V gene encodes CDR1 SGHTA and CDR2 FQGNSA. Deletions cut 3 bases from V and 4 bases from J, with 9 bases between. The CDR3 is 13 amino acids.

This rearrangement joins TRBV7-2 to TRBJ2-5; 7 bases are a match to TRBD1. J gave up 5 bases and V 2 bases, and 8 bases lay outside the gene matches. Germline CDR1 is SGHTA and CDR2 is FQGNSA. CDR3 length: 15 residues. As DNA, the CDR3 is TGTGCCAGCAGCTTAAACACAGGGGTTGGGGAGACCCAGTACTTC. Translation gives CASSLNTGVGETQYF.

This clonotype came up a few times. This chain connects TRBV5-1 to TRBJ1-4; unclear D gene. The CDR3 runs 17 residues. Germline V lookup: CDR1 SGHRS, CDR2 YFSETQ. Trimming left V 0 bases short and J 2 bases short, with 14 bases between. CDR3 DNA: TGCGCCAGCAGCTTGGAGGTCCCGACGGGCACTAATGAAAAACTGTTTTTT. Protein product: CASSLEVPTGTNEKLFF.

This clonotype was picked up a small number of times. Possible read error: a much larger clone is one base away. J is TRBJ1-5 and V is TRBV7-2; D unclear. CDR3 size: 14 residues. The germline gives CDR1 SGHTA, CDR2 FQGNSA. CDR3 DNA sequence: TGTGCCAGCAGCTTCGACACTAGCAATCAGTCCCAGCATTTT. This codes for CASSFDTSNQSQHF. Full variable domain (rest looked up from reference TRBV7-2 and TRBJ1-5): GAGVSQSPSNKVTEKGKDVELRCDPISGHTALYWYRQSLGQGLEFLIYFQGNSAPDKSGLPSDRFSAERTGGSVSTLTIQRTQQEDSAVYLCASSFDTSNQSQHFGDGTRLSIL.

This clonotype has ten or more counts. The chain recombines TRBV11-1 with TRBJ1-2; a possible D gene is TRBD1 (5 bases). This CDR3 spans 17 amino acids. Germline lookup yields CDR1 SGHAT and CDR2 FQDESV (reference sequence). Trimming took 5 bases from V and 2 from J, leaving 21 bases between them. CDR3 protein: CASSKKSGVRVNYGYTF. CDR3 in DNA: TGTGCCAGCAGCAAAAAATCGGGGGTCAGGGTGAACTATGGCTACACCTTC.

The V call is TRBV9, the J call TRBJ2-7; D gene unclear. CDR3 length: 14 amino acids. V dropped 0 bases and J dropped 1 base, with 8 bases sitting between them. Germline CDR1 and CDR2: SGDLS and YYNGEE. The CDR3 nucleotides read TGTGCCAGCAGCGTAGGCCCCGTATCCTACGAGCAGTACTTC. It is translated as CASSVGPVSYEQYF.

This clonotype was observed at least ten times. The J gene is TRBJ1-5, the V gene TRBV9; D remains unclear. The CDR3 contains 15 residues. V was clipped by 1 base and J by 1 base, with 9 bases between them. Germline V gene data show CDR1 as SGDLS and CDR2 as YYNGEE. The CDR3: CASSVSTNSNQPQHF. The DNA for the CDR3 is TGTGCCAGCAGCGTATCGACAAACAGCAATCAGCCCCAGCATTTT.

This clonotype is labeled as medium-sized. V and J are TRBV24-1 and TRBJ2-3; maybe TRBD2 (6 bases). Germline V gene sequence: CDR1 KGHDR, CDR2 SFDVKD. CDR3 length: 16 amino acids. V shed 3 bases and J shed 0 bases, with 12 bases lying between them. The CDR3 sequence is CATSDRAGGSTDTQYF. The CDR3 DNA is TGTGCCACCAGTGATAGAGCCGGAGGGAGCACAGATACGCAGTATTTT.

The V gene is TRBV5-5, the J gene TRBJ2-3; 10 bases map to TRBD1. There are 14 residues in the CDR3. Per the germline V gene, CDR1 is SGHKS and CDR2 is YYEKEE (reference sequence). V was pared by 2 bases and J by 12 bases, with 9 bases of the junction left unmatched. CDR3 residues: CASSLEGQGMFQYF. CDR3 in DNA: TGTGCCAGCAGCTTAGAGGGACAGGGGATGTTCCAGTATTTT.

CDR3 sequence reads: CASTRDRVADTQYF. CDR3 in DNA: TGCGCCAGCACCCGGGACAGGGTAGCTGATACGCAGTATTTT. The chain recombines TRBV10-2 with TRBJ2-3, with 9 bases that match TRBD1. The J segment lost 6 bases and the V segment lost 7 bases, leaving 8 bases of the junction unmatched. The CDR3 has 14 residues. Looked up from germline, CDR1 is WSHSY and CDR2 is SAAADI.

The chain carries TRBV5-4 and TRBJ1-5, with D possibly TRBD1 on 5 matching bases. V shed 1 base and J shed 0 bases, with 17 bases lying between them. Germline V lookup: CDR1 SGHNT, CDR2 YYREEE (reference sequence). This CDR3 comprises 18 residues. CDR3 region: CASSLYTDSRYSNQPQHF. For the CDR3, the DNA is TGTGCCAGCAGCTTGTATACTGACAGCCGATATAGCAATCAGCCCCAGCATTTT.

The chain has TRBV5-6 and TRBJ2-7; the D is unclear. The CDR3 consists of 14 residues. CDR1 is SGHDT and CDR2 is YYEEEE in the germline V gene. The V end was cut by 0 bases, the J end by 5 bases, with 12 bases between. CDR3 bases: TGTGCCAGCAGCTTGGGTTTAGAGGTACACGAGCAGTACTTC. Encoded protein: CASSLGLEVHEQYF.

V usage is TRBV12-3 or TRBV12-4 and J usage is TRBJ2-7, with D possibly being TRBD1 (6 bases). The CDR3 contains 12 residues. Trimming cost V 5 bases and J 3 bases, with 8 bases left between them. The CDR3 here is CASSPQGYEQYV. DNA for the CDR3: TGTGCCAGCAGTCCACAGGGCTACGAGCAGTACGTC.

The sample holds many counts of this clonotype. The V call is TRBV19, the J call TRBJ2-5, with D possibly matching TRBD2 (6 bases). The CDR3 is 17 amino acids. The ends were cut back, 5 bases at V and 3 bases at J, with 22 bases in the middle. Germline assignment: CDR1 LNHDA and CDR2 SQIVND (reference sequence). The CDR3 protein is CASSAGRVRGAKETQYF. The DNA for the CDR3 is TGTGCCAGTAGTGCTGGAAGAGTTCGCGGGGCAAAAGAGACCCAGTACTTC. Full variable domain (remainder filled in from reference TRBV19 and TRBJ2-5): DGGITQSPKYLFRKEGQNVTLSCEQNLNHDAMYWYRQDPGQGLRLIYYSQIVNDFQKGDIAEGYSVSREKKESFPLTVTSAQKNPTAFYLCASSAGRVRGAKETQYFGPGTRLLVL.

This clonotype has a handful of counts. The chain combines TRBV19 with TRBJ2-5; 7 nucleotides agree with TRBD2. Unmatched junction bases numbered 4, after V lost 5 bases and J lost 4 bases. The CDR3 is 13 residues long. Germline lookup yields CDR1 LNHDA and CDR2 SQIVND (reference sequence). The CDR3 sequence is CASSRRERETQYF. The CDR3 DNA sequence: TGTGCCAGTAGTCGGCGGGAGAGAGAGACCCAGTACTTC.

This clonotype was counted only a few times. The CDR3 protein is CASSSGTGINYGYTF. CDR3 bases: TGTGCCAGCAGCAGCGGGACAGGGATTAACTATGGCTACACCTTC. This chain uses TRBV7-2 with TRBJ1-2, with 9 bases fitting TRBD1. Germline CDR1 is SGHTA and CDR2 is FQGNSA. The V gene end was trimmed by 5 bases and the J gene end by 1 base; junction bases not matched to a gene: 5. The CDR3 consists of 15 residues.

In regard to this clonotype: A read error may be the cause here, since a much bigger clone is one base away. The chain uses TRBV25-1 and TRBJ2-1; D gene ambiguous. Germline V gene lookup returns CDR1 MGHDK and CDR2 SYGVNS. The CDR3 length is 13 residues. The V end was cut by 5 bases, the J end by 12 bases, with 17 bases between. CDR3 in amino acids: CASSNDTVLGQFF. Written as DNA, the CDR3 is TGTGCCAGCAGTAATGATACGGTACTTGGGCAGTTCTTC.

This chain joins TRBV19 and TRBJ2-7; D not certain. Germline assignment: CDR1 LNHDA and CDR2 SQIVND (reference sequence). CDR3 size: 14 residues. V was pared by 7 bases and J by 1 base, with 14 bases between. The CDR3 is CASNLRADSYEQYF. In DNA, the CDR3 is TGTGCCAGTAACTTAAGGGCTGATTCCTACGAGCAGTACTTC.

For the CDR3, the DNA is TGTGCCATCAGCCCCTTGCGGATCCCCGGGGAGCTGTTTTTT. Its translation is CAISPLRIPGELFF. The rearrangement links TRBV10-3 to TRBJ2-2; no definite D call. V dropped 6 bases and J dropped 6 bases, with 14 bases sitting between them. This CDR3 is 14 amino acids long. CDR1 and CDR2 from the germline V gene are ENHRY and SYGVKD.

This clonotype was seen many times. This chain links TRBV14 with TRBJ2-7; 10 bases align to TRBD1. After removal of 8 bases from V and 2 bases from J, the junction contained 6 bases not matched to a gene. This CDR3 is built from 14 residues. Germline lookup yields CDR1 SGHDN and CDR2 FVKESK. The CDR3 sequence: CASGAGTGAYEQYF. The CDR3 DNA reads as TGTGCCAGCGGCGCCGGGACAGGGGCCTACGAGCAGTACTTC. The entire variable domain, with the rest obtained from reference TRBV14 and TRBJ2-7, is as follows: EAGVTQFPSHSVIEKGQTVTLRCDPISGHDNLYWYRRVMGKEIKFLLHFVKESKQDESGMPNNRFLAERTGGTYSTLKVQPAELEDSGVYFCASGAGTGAYEQYFGPGTRLTVT.

The chain links TRBV5-8 to TRBJ2-5, with 11 bases lining up with TRBD1. The CDR3 has 16 amino acids. Germline V gene lookup returns CDR1 SGHTS and CDR2 YDEGEE. The V segment lost 4 bases and the J segment 5 bases; nucleotides outside the gene matches: 10. Here the CDR3 DNA reads TGTGCCAGCAGCACGGGACAGGGGGGGCCTGGGGAGACCCAGTACTTC. Protein: CASSTGQGGPGETQYF.